Sequencing of this T cell receptor beta chain was carried out in a study of T cell repertoires in cytomegalovirus infection. Study-level findings and limits: Across the ex vivo response, the dominant clonotypes were HLA-C-restricted CMV-specific TCR beta clonotypes.

The V gene lost 6 bases and the J gene lost 0 bases, with 8 bases spanning the gap. There are 13 residues in the CDR3. Looked up from germline, CDR1 is SGHAT and CDR2 is FQNNGV. MiXCR, run by TCRdb on the reads, gives a single entry per CDR3 protein. The data show under 300,000 distinct CDR3 sequences, about 15% seen once. This clonotype was found a few times. Its antigen is not known. The receptor was derived from a human donor in good health (CMV status not recorded). Some clones in this sample may be carry-over from other donors' samples. Sequenced: CD8+ T cells from PBMCs. The gene calls are TRBV11-2 and TRBJ2-5; D remains ambiguous. CDR3 in amino acids: CASRIEYQETQYF. The CDR3 DNA reads TGTGCCAGCAGGATAGAGTACCAAGAGACCCAGTACTTC.